Below are 9 T cell receptor beta chains sequenced from a single sample in a study of a mutant IDH1 vaccine in newly diagnosed glioma. This table comes from immunoSEQ multiplex PCR, and its TCRdb copy is limited to in-frame clones, with some not included. The sample consists of about 42,000 clones, 65% to 90% of them appearing once. The antigens these receptors bind are not known. Time point reported: week 35, safety follow-up. Mutant IDH1 20-mer peptide, at 300 ug, made up each vaccine dose, with topical imiquimod. Sequencing used PBMCs, obtained from a glioma patient whose treatment included an IDH1 peptide vaccine. These TCRs come from a woman aged 45-65 years with glioma.

This sequence joins TRBV5-1 and TRBJ2-5; D is uncertain. In germline, CDR1 is SGHRS, CDR2 YFSETQ. V was pared by 7 bases and J by 2 bases, with 15 bases between. The CDR3 totals 14 residues. The CDR3 spells CASRVGRIQETQYF. The CDR3 coding sequence is TGCGCCAGCCGGGTAGGGCGGATACAAGAGACCCAGTACTTC.

The chain carries TRBV10-3 and TRBJ1-2; D remains unclear. CDR1 is ENHRY, CDR2 SYGVKD, per germline. This CDR3 has 14 residues. V was trimmed by 0 bases and J by 4 bases, leaving 9 bases between them. The CDR3 reads CAISESTRTYGYTF. CDR3 bases: TGTGCCATCAGTGAGTCGACCCGAACCTATGGCTACACCTTC.

This sequence joins TRBV7-2 and TRBJ1-5; D is possibly TRBD1 (5 bases). V was trimmed by 3 bases and J by 0 bases, leaving 9 bases between them. Germline-derived CDR1 and CDR2 are SGHTA and FQGNSA. This CDR3 spans 15 amino acids. CDR3 coding DNA: TGTGCCAGCAGCTTCGACAGAATTAGCAATCAGCCCCAGCATTTT. The encoded protein is CASSFDRISNQPQHF. The variable domain in full, with the rest retrieved from reference TRBV7-2 and TRBJ1-5, is GAGVSQSPSNKVTEKGKDVELRCDPISGHTALYWYRQSLGQGLEFLIYFQGNSAPDKSGLPSDRFSAERTGGSVSTLTIQRTQQEDSAVYLCASSFDRISNQPQHFGDGTRLSIL.

This chain uses TRBV7-9 with TRBJ1-1; TRBD1 might be the D (5 bases). V lost 1 base to trimming and J lost 3 bases, with 6 bases between them. This CDR3 is built from 13 residues. CDR1 is SEHNR, CDR2 FQNEAQ, per germline (reference sequence). The CDR3: CASSLVGDTEAFF. CDR3 nucleotide sequence: TGTGCCAGCAGCTTAGTAGGGGACACTGAAGCTTTCTTT. The variable domain in full, with the rest retrieved from reference TRBV7-9 and TRBJ1-1, is DTGVSQNPRHKITKRGQNVTFRCDPISEHNRLYWYRQTLGQGPEFLTYFQNEAQLEKSRLLSDRFSAERPKGSFSTLEIQRTEQGDSAMYLCASSLVGDTEAFFGQGTRLTVV.

The chain has TRBV6-1 and TRBJ1-2, with a possible D match to TRBD1 (6 bases). The germline V gene encodes CDR1 MNHNS and CDR2 SASEGT. CDR3 length: 13 residues. V lost 4 bases and J 7 bases, leaving 13 bases between the germline ends. CDR3 sequence (DNA): TGTGCCAGCAGTGTACAGGGTCCCCTTGGCTACACCTTC. Translating it yields CASSVQGPLGYTF.

The chain has TRBV19 and TRBJ2-1; 7 nucleotides line up with TRBD1. The V and J ends lost 3 bases and 3 bases, in that order; junction bases with no gene match: 5. Germline assignment: CDR1 LNHDA and CDR2 SQIVND (reference sequence). The CDR3 sequence is 15 residues long. The CDR3, as DNA: TGTGCCAGTAGTATGAGCGCAGGGGGCTACAATGAGCAGTTCTTC. Its translation: CASSMSAGGYNEQFF.

The chain links TRBV7-6 to TRBJ2-5; the match to TRBD1 covers 7 bases. There are 15 residues in the CDR3. The V segment lost 6 bases and the J segment 4 bases; nucleotides outside the gene matches: 11. Germline V gene data show CDR1 as SGHVS and CDR2 as FNYEAQ. The CDR3 DNA reads as TGTGCCAGCAGTCCGACAGGGCTTCTTAGAGAGACCCAGTACTTC. Its protein is CASSPTGLLRETQYF.

In the case of this clone: A read error may explain this, as a much larger clone is one base away. V and J are TRBV11-2 and TRBJ2-7; the match to TRBD1 covers 11 bases. The CDR3 loop spans 15 amino acids. Trimming at V came to 4 bases and at J to 0 bases, leaving 2 bases not matched to a gene. Per germline, CDR1 SGHAT and CDR2 FQNNGV. As DNA, the CDR3 is TGTGCCAGCAGCTCCGGGACAGGGGGCTCCTACGAGCAGTACTTC. Translating it yields CASSSGTGGSYEQYF.

This chain's CDR3 is CASSLGQGGTQPQHF. For the CDR3, the DNA is TGTGCCAGCAGCTTGGGACAGGGGGGTACTCAGCCCCAGCATTTT. J is TRBJ1-5 and V is TRBV7-6; TRBD1 aligns across 11 bases. Germline V gene data show CDR1 as SGHVS and CDR2 as FNYEAQ. The CDR3 runs to 15 residues. V lost 3 bases and J lost 6; bases outside the gene matches: 4. Together with reference TRBV7-6 and TRBJ1-5, the CDR3 gives the full variable domain: GAGVSQSPRYKVTKRGQDVALRCDPISGHVSLYWYRQALGQGPEFLTYFNYEAQQDKSGLPNDRFSAERPEGSISTLTIQRTEQRDSAMYRCASSLGQGGTQPQHFGDGTRLSIL.